This passage covers 4 T cell receptor beta chains from one sample sequenced in a study of T cell clonality in common variable immunodeficiency. Repertoires were generated with immunoSEQ multiplex PCR, while TCRdb's copy carries only in-frame clones and drops some. The sample presents over 35,000 clones, none singletons. The sequenced material came from peripheral blood mononuclear cells. The source of these receptors is a person aged 18 to 75 in good health.

This clone was counted at least ten times. Sequencing ends 3 residues short of the CDR3 end; the germline J gene provides the rest. The chain carries TRBV2 and TRBJ2-7, with a possible D match to TRBD2 (6 bases). Trimming took 3 bases from V and 2 from J, leaving 11 bases between them. The CDR3 is 14 residues long. Germline-derived CDR1 and CDR2 are SNHLY and FYNNEI. The CDR3 spells CASSESWGAYEQYF. Partial CDR3 DNA: TGTGCCAGCAGTGAGAGTTGGGGGGCCTACGAG.

This clone has ten or more counts. Read data end 3 residues before the CDR3 end; the end is taken from the germline J gene. The chain recombines TRBV20-1 with TRBJ1-6; D uncertain. The V gene's germline CDR1 is DFQATT and CDR2 SNEGSKA (reference sequence). V lost 2 bases, J lost 6 bases, and 11 bases lay in between. CDR3 size: 14 residues. Incomplete CDR3 DNA: TGCAGTGCTAGAACGGGGATCGCTAATTCACCC. It translates to CSARTGIANSP. The whole CDR3 region reads CSARTGIANSPLHF.

This clone was observed many times. The sequenced fragment ends 3 residues before the CDR3 boundary, so the rest is inferred from the germline J gene. The chain carries TRBV7-6 and TRBJ1-4, with 7 bases that match TRBD1. The V gene's germline CDR1 is SGHVS and CDR2 FNYEAQ. V lost 1 base and J lost 7; bases outside the gene matches: 6. The CDR3 totals 15 residues. CDR3 DNA (partial): TGTGCCAGCAGCTTAGAGACAGGGATGGGTGAAAAA. Protein product: CASSLETGMGEK. The whole CDR3 is CASSLETGMGEKLFF.

The sample holds many counts of this clone. The read ends 3 residues early relative to the CDR3; the germline J gene fills the gap. This sequence joins TRBV6-1 and TRBJ2-2; 7 bases are shared with TRBD2. The germline V gene encodes CDR1 MNHNS and CDR2 SASEGT. Losses at the gene ends were 1 base for V and 6 bases for J; bases not matched to a gene: 5. The CDR3 consists of 15 residues. The CDR3: CASSEEAGVAGELFF. Incomplete CDR3 DNA: TGTGCCAGCAGTGAAGAGGCGGGAGTGGCCGGGGAG.